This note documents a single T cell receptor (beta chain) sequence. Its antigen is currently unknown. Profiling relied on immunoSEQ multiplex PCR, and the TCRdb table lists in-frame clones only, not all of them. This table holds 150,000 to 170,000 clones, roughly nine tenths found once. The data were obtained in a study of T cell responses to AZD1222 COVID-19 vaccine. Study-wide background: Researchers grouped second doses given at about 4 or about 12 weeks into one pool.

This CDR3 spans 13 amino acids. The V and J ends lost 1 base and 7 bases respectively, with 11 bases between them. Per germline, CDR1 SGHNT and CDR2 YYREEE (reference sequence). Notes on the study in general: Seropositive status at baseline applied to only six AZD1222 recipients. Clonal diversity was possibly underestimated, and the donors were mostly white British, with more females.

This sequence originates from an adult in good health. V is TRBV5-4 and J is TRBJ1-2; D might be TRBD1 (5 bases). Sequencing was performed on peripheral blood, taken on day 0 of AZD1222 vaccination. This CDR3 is CASSLSWGAGYTF. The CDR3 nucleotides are TGTGCCAGCAGCTTGTCTTGGGGCGCTGGCTACACCTTC.